This TCR beta chain was sequenced in a study of blood T cell repertoires in COVID-19 (TCRdb year 2020). With respect to the entire study: Collaborator samples came from the United States, Italy and Spain and covered acute and convalescent phases of COVID-19. Samples were obtained from the ongoing ImmuneRACE study (first 160 participants) and from some 1,200 subjects provided by 6 global collaborators. HLA class I and class II types, where available, came from metadata supplied by the sample provider rather than from assay-based typing. The repertoires were made available in a free public database intended to serve as a resource for research on the immune response to SARS-CoV-2. A de-identified subject ID, COVID-19 status, age in years and sex were almost always included in the sample metadata. The material from the prospective study consisted of cDNA or gDNA derived from T cells, B-cell-depleted T cells, or PBMCs. Deeply sampled blood TCRbeta repertoires from subjects exposed to, actively infected with, or recovered from COVID-19 were included in the dataset. The research as a whole found: How much clinical and demographic metadata was included differed by source and by participant, and the metadata was provided uncurated.

Concerning this clone itself: Its antigen target is currently unknown. The record has no base qualities; no much larger clone is one base away.

Collaborating institutions collected whole blood in K2EDTA tubes following their own protocols. Collaborator samples were shipped for TCRbeta analysis as frozen whole blood, isolated PBMCs, or DNA extracted from either sample type. V drops 4 bases and J drops 6 bases, leaving 10 bases in between. The germline V gene yields MNHEY for CDR1 and SVGEGT for CDR2. From the cysteine up to the phenylalanine, the CDR3 has a length of 13 residues. Only CDR3 DNA is held: 39 bases, read in frame from base 1. TCRbeta CDR3 regions were amplified from genomic DNA by means of the immunoSEQ Assay, a bias-controlled multiplex PCR. In the source study's methods: The number of nucleated cells in each sample was estimated from the amplification of reference gene primers within the assay. To quantify the absolute abundance of each unique TCRbeta CDR3 rearrangement, sequence reads were collapsed and filtered. For each sample, productive Simpson clonality was calculated as the square root of Simpson's diversity index across productive rearrangements. Entries here come from immuneACCESS through TCRdb and include only in-frame sequences with V and J called. Some clones fail to appear in such tables; in the studies checked, an unresolved V gene covers under half of the shortfall, and the cause of the remainder is unknown. V and J calls and clone size are as listed in that table; D and trimming were resolved from the DNA. A total of some 45,000 clones appear in this sample, about 80% of them only once. The top ten constitute about 20% of the sample.

This chain is built from TRBV6-2 or TRBV6-3 and TRBJ1-5, with the D gene call left open. The sequenced material came from peripheral blood. This receptor was identified in a man between 70 and 80 years old with acute or convalescent COVID-19. This receptor has the CDR3 CASSSLLRQPQHF. In nucleotides, the sequence is TGTGCCAGCAGTTCTCTCCTCCGTCAGCCCCAGCATTTT.